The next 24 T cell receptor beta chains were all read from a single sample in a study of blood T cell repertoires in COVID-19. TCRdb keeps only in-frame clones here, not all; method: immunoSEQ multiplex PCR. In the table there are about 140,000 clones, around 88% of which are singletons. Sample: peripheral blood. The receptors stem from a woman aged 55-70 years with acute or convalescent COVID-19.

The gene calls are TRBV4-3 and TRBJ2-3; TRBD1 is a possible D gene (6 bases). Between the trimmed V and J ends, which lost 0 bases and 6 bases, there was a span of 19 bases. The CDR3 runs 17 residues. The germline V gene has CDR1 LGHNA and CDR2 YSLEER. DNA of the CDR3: TGCGCCAGCAGCCAAGATTTTAAGGGGACATACGGGGATACGCAGTATTTT. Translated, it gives CASSQDFKGTYGDTQYF.

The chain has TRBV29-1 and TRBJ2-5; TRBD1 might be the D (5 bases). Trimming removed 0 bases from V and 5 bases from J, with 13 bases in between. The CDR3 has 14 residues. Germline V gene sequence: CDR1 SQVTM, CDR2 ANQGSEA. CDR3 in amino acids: CSVEDGLGAETQYF. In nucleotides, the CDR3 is TGCAGCGTTGAAGATGGCCTAGGGGCTGAGACCCAGTACTTC.

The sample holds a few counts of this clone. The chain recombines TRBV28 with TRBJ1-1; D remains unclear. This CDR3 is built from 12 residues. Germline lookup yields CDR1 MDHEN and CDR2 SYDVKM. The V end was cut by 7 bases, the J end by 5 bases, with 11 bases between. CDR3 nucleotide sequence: TGTGCCAGCACCCGGTTCGAGACTGAAGCTTTCTTT. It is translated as CASTRFETEAFF. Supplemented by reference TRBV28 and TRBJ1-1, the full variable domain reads DVKVTQSSRYLVKRTGEKVFLECVQDMDHENMFWYRQDPGLGLRLIYFSYDVKMKEKGDIPEGYSVSREKKERFSLILESASTNQTSMYLCASTRFETEAFFGQGTRLTVV.

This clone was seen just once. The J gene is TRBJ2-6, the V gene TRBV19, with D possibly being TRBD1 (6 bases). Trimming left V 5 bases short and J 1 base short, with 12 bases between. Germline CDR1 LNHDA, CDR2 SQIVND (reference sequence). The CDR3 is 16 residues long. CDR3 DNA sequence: TGTGCCAGTAGTCCGGACAGAGAGTCTGGGGCCAACGTCCTGACTTTC. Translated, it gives CASSPDRESGANVLTF.

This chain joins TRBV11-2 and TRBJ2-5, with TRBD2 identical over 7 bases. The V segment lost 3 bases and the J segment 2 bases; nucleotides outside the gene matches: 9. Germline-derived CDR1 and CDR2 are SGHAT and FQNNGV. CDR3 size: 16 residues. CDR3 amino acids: CASSLFPQREQETQYF. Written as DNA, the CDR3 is TGTGCCAGCAGCTTGTTTCCCCAGCGGGAACAAGAGACCCAGTACTTC.

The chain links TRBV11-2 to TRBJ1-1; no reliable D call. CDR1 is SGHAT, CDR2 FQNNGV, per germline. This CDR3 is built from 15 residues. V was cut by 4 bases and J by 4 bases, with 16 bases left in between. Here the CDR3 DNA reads TGTGCCAGCAGCTCACACAGCCGCGCGGGCACTGAAGCTTTCTTT. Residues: CASSSHSRAGTEAFF.

CDR3 loop: CASSQSGGNEQFF. CDR3 in DNA: TGCGCCAGCAGTCAATCCGGGGGCAATGAGCAGTTCTTC. The chain recombines TRBV23-1 with TRBJ2-1; possibly TRBD2 for D (6 bases). TRBV23-1 is an ORF; its function is uncertain. The CDR3 extends over 13 amino acids. V shed 0 bases and J shed 6 bases, with 6 bases lying between them.

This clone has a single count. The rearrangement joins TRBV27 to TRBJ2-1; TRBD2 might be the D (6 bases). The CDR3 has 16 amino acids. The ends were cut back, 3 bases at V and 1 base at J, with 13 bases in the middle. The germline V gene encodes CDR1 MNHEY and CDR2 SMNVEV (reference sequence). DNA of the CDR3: TGTGCCAGCAGTTTCATGGGACTCGGGTCCTACAATGAGCAGTTCTTC. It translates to CASSFMGLGSYNEQFF.

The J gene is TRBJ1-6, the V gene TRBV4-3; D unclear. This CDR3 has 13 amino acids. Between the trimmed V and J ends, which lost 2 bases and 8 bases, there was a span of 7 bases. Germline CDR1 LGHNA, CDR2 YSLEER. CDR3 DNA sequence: TGCGCCAGCAGCCAAAAGATAGATTCACCCCTCCACTTT. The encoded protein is CASSQKIDSPLHF.

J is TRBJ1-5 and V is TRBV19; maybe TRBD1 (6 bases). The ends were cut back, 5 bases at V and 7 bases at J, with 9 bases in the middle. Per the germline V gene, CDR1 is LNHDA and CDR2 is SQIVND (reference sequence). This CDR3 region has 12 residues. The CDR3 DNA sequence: TGTGCCAGTAGTTCCAGGGGCCAGCCCCAGCATTTT. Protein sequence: CASSSRGQPQHF. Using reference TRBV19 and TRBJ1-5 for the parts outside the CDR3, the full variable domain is DGGITQSPKYLFRKEGQNVTLSCEQNLNHDAMYWYRQDPGQGLRLIYYSQIVNDFQKGDIAEGYSVSREKKESFPLTVTSAQKNPTAFYLCASSSRGQPQHFGDGTRLSIL.

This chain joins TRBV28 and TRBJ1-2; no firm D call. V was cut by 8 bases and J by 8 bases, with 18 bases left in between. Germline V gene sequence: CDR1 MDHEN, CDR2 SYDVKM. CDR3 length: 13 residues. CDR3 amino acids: CASCPGGFIGYTF. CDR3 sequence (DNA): TGTGCCAGCTGTCCCGGAGGCTTTATAGGCTACACCTTC.

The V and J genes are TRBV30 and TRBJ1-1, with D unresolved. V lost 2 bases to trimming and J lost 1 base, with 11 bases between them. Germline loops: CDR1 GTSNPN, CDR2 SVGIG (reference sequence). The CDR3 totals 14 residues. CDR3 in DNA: TGTGCCTGGAGTCCCGGGAGGGAGAACACTGAAGCTTTCTTT. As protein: CAWSPGRENTEAFF.

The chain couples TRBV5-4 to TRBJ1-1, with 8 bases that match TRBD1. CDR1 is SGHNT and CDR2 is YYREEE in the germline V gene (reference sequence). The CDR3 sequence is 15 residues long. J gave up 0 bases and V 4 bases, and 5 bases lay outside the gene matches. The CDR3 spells CASSQGQDLNTEAFF. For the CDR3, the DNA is TGTGCCAGCAGCCAGGGACAGGACTTGAACACTGAAGCTTTCTTT.

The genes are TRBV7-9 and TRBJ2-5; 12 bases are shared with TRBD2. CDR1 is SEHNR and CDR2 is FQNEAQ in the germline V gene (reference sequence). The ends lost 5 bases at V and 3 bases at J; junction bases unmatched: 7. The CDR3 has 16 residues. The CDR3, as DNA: TGTGCCAGCAGCCCACAGACTAGCGGGGGTAAAGAGACCCAGTACTTC. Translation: CASSPQTSGGKETQYF.

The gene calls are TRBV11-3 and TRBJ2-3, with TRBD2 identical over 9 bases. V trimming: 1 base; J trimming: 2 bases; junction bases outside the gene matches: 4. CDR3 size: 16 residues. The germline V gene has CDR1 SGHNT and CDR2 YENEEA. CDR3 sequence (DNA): TGTGCCAGCAGCTTAGGGAGCGGGGGGAACACAGATACGCAGTATTTT. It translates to CASSLGSGGNTDTQYF.

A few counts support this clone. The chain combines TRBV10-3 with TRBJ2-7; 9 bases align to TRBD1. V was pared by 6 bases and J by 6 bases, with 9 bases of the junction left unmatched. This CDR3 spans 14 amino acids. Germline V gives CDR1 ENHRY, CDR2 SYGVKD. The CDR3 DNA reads TGTGCCATCAGAGCACAGGGGGCGTGGGGCGAGCAGTACTTC. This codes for CAIRAQGAWGEQYF.

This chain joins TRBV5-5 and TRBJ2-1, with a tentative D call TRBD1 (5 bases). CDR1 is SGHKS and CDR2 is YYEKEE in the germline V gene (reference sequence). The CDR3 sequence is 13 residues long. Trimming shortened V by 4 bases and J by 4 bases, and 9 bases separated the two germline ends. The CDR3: CASSPRQYNEQFF. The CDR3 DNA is TGTGCCAGCAGCCCCAGACAGTACAATGAGCAGTTCTTC.

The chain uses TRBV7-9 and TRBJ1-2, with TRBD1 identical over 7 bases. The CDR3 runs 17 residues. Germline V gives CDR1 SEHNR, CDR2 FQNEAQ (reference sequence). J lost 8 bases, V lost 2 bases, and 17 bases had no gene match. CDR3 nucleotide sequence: TGTGCCAGCAGCTTAACCCCCCTGGTACAGGGGAGTTACGGCTACACCTTC. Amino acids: CASSLTPLVQGSYGYTF.

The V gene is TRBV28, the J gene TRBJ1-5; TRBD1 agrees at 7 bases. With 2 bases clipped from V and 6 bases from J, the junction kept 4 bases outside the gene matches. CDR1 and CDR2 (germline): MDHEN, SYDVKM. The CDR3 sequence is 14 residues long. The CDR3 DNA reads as TGTGCCAGCAGTTTAATCAGGGGGACTCAGCCCCAGCATTTT. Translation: CASSLIRGTQPQHF.

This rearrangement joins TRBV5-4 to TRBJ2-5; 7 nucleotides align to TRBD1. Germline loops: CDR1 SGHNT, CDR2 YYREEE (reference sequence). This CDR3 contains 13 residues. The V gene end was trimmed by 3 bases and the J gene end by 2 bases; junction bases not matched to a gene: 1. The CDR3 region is CASSWTGQETQYF. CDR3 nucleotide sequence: TGTGCCAGCAGCTGGACAGGACAAGAGACCCAGTACTTC.

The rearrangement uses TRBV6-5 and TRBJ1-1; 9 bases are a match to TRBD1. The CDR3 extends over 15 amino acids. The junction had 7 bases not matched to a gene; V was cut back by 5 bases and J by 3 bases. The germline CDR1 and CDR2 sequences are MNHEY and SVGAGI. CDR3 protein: CASSQTGGGDTEAFF. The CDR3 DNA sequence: TGTGCCAGCAGTCAAACAGGGGGCGGGGACACTGAAGCTTTCTTT.

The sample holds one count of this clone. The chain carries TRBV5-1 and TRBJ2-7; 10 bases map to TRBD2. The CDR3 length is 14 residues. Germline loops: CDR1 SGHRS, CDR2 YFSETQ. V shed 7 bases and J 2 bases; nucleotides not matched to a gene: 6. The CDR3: CASGRTSGTYEQYF. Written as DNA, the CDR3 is TGCGCCAGCGGCCGGACTAGCGGAACCTACGAGCAGTACTTC.

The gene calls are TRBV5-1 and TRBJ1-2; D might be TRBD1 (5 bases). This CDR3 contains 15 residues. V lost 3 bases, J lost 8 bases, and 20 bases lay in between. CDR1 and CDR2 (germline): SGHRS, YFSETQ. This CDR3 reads CASSSGPGYSSGYTF. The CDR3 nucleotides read TGCGCCAGCAGCTCCGGGCCAGGGTATTCGTCCGGCTACACCTTC. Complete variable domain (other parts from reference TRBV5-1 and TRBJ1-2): KAGVTQTPRYLIKTRGQQVTLSCSPISGHRSVSWYQQTPGQGLQFLFEYFSETQRNKGNFPGRFSGRQFSNSRSEMNVSTLELGDSALYLCASSSGPGYSSGYTFGSGTRLTVV.

The CDR3 is CASSPFSGTGRTGELFF. Here the CDR3 DNA reads TGTGCCAGCAGCCCATTCTCCGGTACAGGGCGTACCGGGGAGCTGTTTTTT. This chain links TRBV4-2 with TRBJ2-2; D is possibly TRBD1 (6 bases). CDR1 and CDR2 from the germline V gene are LGHNA and YNFKEQ. V was pared by 4 bases and J by 5 bases, with 20 bases between. The CDR3 length is 17 residues.